This is a list of T cell receptor beta chains from one sample in a study of T cells of healthy individuals. Each CDR3 protein gets one entry after TCRdb re-called the 5' RACE reads with MiXCR. The sample has 90,000 to 100,000 distinct CDR3 sequences; approximately 15% are singletons. The receptor source for this set is a human donor in good health. The conserved cysteine and the conserved F or W are not part of the CDR3 here. The order of the fields is V gene, CDR3 protein.

v_gene: TRBV4-1; CDR3aa: ASSQAQDSPQH
v_gene: TRBV28; CDR3aa: ASSFWVMAGTGTDGNTIY
v_gene: TRBV28; CDR3aa: ASSSGQGSYNSPLH
v_gene: TRBV11-2; CDR3aa: ASSFQSGELF
v_gene: TRBV21-1; CDR3aa: ASGIQTREQSTDTQY
v_gene: TRBV7-3; CDR3aa: ASSWDGSTDTQY
v_gene: TRBV14; CDR3aa: ASSQDWGGEADTQY
v_gene: TRBV2; CDR3aa: ASSTGSDGANVLT
v_gene: TRBV7-2; CDR3aa: ASSLRNTDTQY
v_gene: TRBV12-3/TRBV12-4; CDR3aa: ASSSRVVNQPQH
v_gene: TRBV28; CDR3aa: ASSFPTSGQETQY
v_gene: TRBV27; CDR3aa: ASSLGQEQY
v_gene: TRBV12-3/TRBV12-4; CDR3aa: ARANSNQPQH
v_gene: TRBV18; CDR3aa: ASSLAGTGETQY
v_gene: TRBV6-4; CDR3aa: ASSDGLAGEGKY
v_gene: TRBV30; CDR3aa: AWGPRQGKQPQH
v_gene: TRBV4-2; CDR3aa: ASSQLGGKAEAF